These 24 T cell receptor beta chains were all obtained from the same sample, sequenced in a study of blood T cell repertoires in COVID-19. Data came from immunoSEQ multiplex PCR; TCRdb stores just in-frame clones and leaves some out. The table includes a few hundred thousand clones, 82% detected once. Sample: peripheral blood. Every receptor here comes from an older woman with COVID-19, enrolled during active disease.

The chain combines TRBV28 with TRBJ2-2; TRBD2 agrees at 7 bases. The germline CDR1 and CDR2 sequences are MDHEN and SYDVKM. The CDR3 loop spans 16 amino acids. V was clipped by 4 bases and J by 0 bases; unmatched bases: 5. CDR3 sequence (DNA): TGTGCCAGCAGTTCGCTAGCGGAAGCGAACACCGGGGAGCTGTTTTTT. Encoded protein: CASSSLAEANTGELFF.

The chain couples TRBV18 to TRBJ1-1, with 8 bases matching TRBD1. J gave up 5 bases and V 6 bases, and 11 bases lay outside the gene matches. CDR1 and CDR2 from the germline V gene are KGHSH and LQKENI. The CDR3 contains 15 residues. The CDR3 DNA sequence: TGTGCCAGCTCTTCGGACCAGGGGGCCTTAACTGAAGCTTTCTTT. It translates to CASSSDQGALTEAFF.

This clone occurred once. V and J are TRBV5-6 and TRBJ1-5, with TRBD1 matching over 10 bases. Germline-derived CDR1 and CDR2 are SGHDT and YYEEEE. There are 15 residues in the CDR3. V lost 3 bases, J lost 4 bases, and 4 bases stayed unmatched. CDR3 protein: CASSYGQGENQPQHF. The CDR3 DNA reads as TGTGCCAGCAGCTACGGACAGGGGGAGAATCAGCCCCAGCATTTT.

In its sample, this clone was seen once. The chain is built from TRBV4-1 and TRBJ1-4; the D gene is possibly TRBD1 (5 bases). This CDR3 contains 16 residues. Germline CDR1 MGHRA, CDR2 YSYEKL. V dropped 4 bases and J dropped 3 bases, with 15 bases sitting between them. CDR3: CASSPAADSSNEKLFF. The CDR3 DNA sequence: TGCGCCAGCAGCCCCGCGGCAGACAGCTCTAATGAAAAACTGTTTTTT.

As to this clone: This sample includes further DNA sequences coding for the same CDR3. J is TRBJ1-1 and V is TRBV7-3; D unresolved. CDR3 length: 13 amino acids. CDR1 and CDR2 from the germline V gene are SGHTA and FQGTGA. Deletions cut 1 base from V and 2 bases from J, with 5 bases between. CDR3 in amino acids: CASSLSRNTEAFF. The CDR3, as DNA: TGTGCCAGCAGCTTAAGTCGTAACACTGAAGCTTTCTTT.

V gene TRBV7-6 combines with J gene TRBJ2-1, with D perhaps matching TRBD1 (5 bases). Germline V gene sequence: CDR1 SGHVS, CDR2 FNYEAQ. The CDR3 is 15 amino acids. The V and J ends lost 4 bases and 0 bases respectively, with 10 bases between them. CDR3 coding DNA: TGTGCCAGCAGCTCGACAGTGAGCTCCTACAATGAGCAGTTCTTC. It specifies CASSSTVSSYNEQFF.

The chain employs TRBV6-5 and TRBJ2-7; 9 nucleotides agree with TRBD1. CDR1 and CDR2 from the germline V gene are MNHEY and SVGAGI. The CDR3 covers 15 residues. The trim removed 8 bases at V and 2 bases at J, leaving 10 bases unmatched. This CDR3 reads CASGLPGQGAYEQYF. CDR3 bases: TGTGCCAGCGGTCTTCCGGGACAGGGTGCCTACGAGCAGTACTTC.

The V call is TRBV28, the J call TRBJ1-6; no reliable D call. The CDR3 is 14 amino acids. Germline lookup yields CDR1 MDHEN and CDR2 SYDVKM. V was shortened by 6 bases and J by 9 bases, with 15 bases between the two germline ends. The CDR3 loop reads CASRGGVRVSPLHF. CDR3 DNA: TGTGCCAGCAGAGGCGGGGTGAGAGTTTCACCCCTCCACTTT.

The genes are TRBV3-1 (or the pseudogene TRBV3-2) and TRBJ1-4; TRBD1 might be the D (5 bases). Deletions cut 2 bases from V and 8 bases from J, with 12 bases between. CDR3 size: 14 residues. Germline V CDR1 and CDR2: LGHDT, YNNKEL (reference sequence). The CDR3 bases are TGTGCCAGCAGCCAATGGGGGGGAAAGGAAAAACTGTTTTTT. It encodes CASSQWGGKEKLFF.

This rearrangement joins TRBV7-9 to TRBJ2-1; TRBD2 matches 10 bases. Germline values: CDR1 SEHNR, CDR2 FQNEAQ (reference sequence). The CDR3 sequence is 15 residues long. After removal of 1 base from V and 6 bases from J, the junction contained 3 bases not matched to a gene. CDR3 amino acids: CASSLGLAGVNEQFF. The CDR3 nucleotides are TGTGCCAGCAGCTTAGGGCTAGCGGGAGTCAATGAGCAGTTCTTC.

The V gene is TRBV14, the J gene TRBJ2-1, with 8 bases fitting TRBD2. Per germline, CDR1 SGHDN and CDR2 FVKESK. CDR3 length equals 18 residues. J gave up 0 bases and V 3 bases, and 10 bases lay outside the gene matches. DNA for the CDR3: TGTGCCAGCAGCCAGCTACCGGGACTAGGGAGCTCCTACAATGAGCAGTTCTTC. This sequence encodes CASSQLPGLGSSYNEQFF.

V gene TRBV2 combines with J gene TRBJ1-1, with 7 positions matching TRBD1. Germline-derived CDR1 and CDR2 are SNHLY and FYNNEI. V gave up 4 bases and J gave up 1 base; unmatched junction bases: 6. CDR3 length equals 15 residues. In DNA, the CDR3 is TGTGCCAGCAGTGTCAGCAGGACAGGGAACACTGAAGCTTTCTTT. It is translated as CASSVSRTGNTEAFF.

The genes are TRBV2 and TRBJ1-1; TRBD1 matches 7 bases. CDR3 size: 14 residues. Germline V gene sequence: CDR1 SNHLY, CDR2 FYNNEI. Trimming cost V 7 bases and J 1 base; bases outside gene matches: 6. Here the CDR3 reads CASISGGKNTEAFF. CDR3 DNA: TGTGCCAGCATCTCAGGGGGTAAGAACACTGAAGCTTTCTTT.

V and J are TRBV9 and TRBJ2-5; 7 nucleotides line up with TRBD1. Germline lookup yields CDR1 SGDLS and CDR2 YYNGEE. Unmatched junction bases numbered 10, after V lost 3 bases and J lost 5 bases. This CDR3 has 15 residues. The CDR3 nucleotides read TGTGCCAGCAGCGGATATATGACAGGGCGTGAGACCCAGTACTTC. Protein: CASSGYMTGRETQYF.

The chain carries TRBV19 and TRBJ1-1; D unclear. From germline, CDR1 is LNHDA and CDR2 SQIVND (reference sequence). V lost 6 bases and J 1 base, leaving 15 bases between the germline ends. The CDR3 loop spans 15 amino acids. CDR3 nucleotide sequence: TGTGCCAGTAGCCCCGTAGACACATGGAACACTGAAGCTTTCTTT. Its protein is CASSPVDTWNTEAFF.

The rearrangement links TRBV19 to TRBJ2-1; 11 bases align to TRBD2. Trimming cost V 3 bases and J 11 bases; bases outside gene matches: 9. Germline loops: CDR1 LNHDA, CDR2 SQIVND (reference sequence). The CDR3 loop spans 15 amino acids. The CDR3 region is CASSIRGLAGGKQFF. The CDR3 DNA follows: TGTGCCAGTAGTATCAGGGGGCTAGCGGGAGGTAAGCAGTTCTTC.

A single count supports this clone. J is TRBJ2-7 and V is TRBV19; 8 positions agree with TRBD1. The ends lost 3 bases at V and 6 bases at J; junction bases unmatched: 4. The CDR3 covers 13 residues. Germline values: CDR1 LNHDA, CDR2 SQIVND (reference sequence). CDR3 loop: CASSIRTGPEQYF. The CDR3 nucleotides are TGTGCCAGTAGTATCCGGACAGGGCCCGAGCAGTACTTC.

This chain joins TRBV27 and TRBJ1-2; 9 nucleotides align to TRBD1. The CDR3 is made up of 13 amino acids. CDR1 is MNHEY, CDR2 SMNVEV, per germline (reference sequence). Unmatched junction bases numbered 4, after V lost 4 bases and J lost 7 bases. CDR3 sequence: CASSSWTGAGYTF. The DNA for the CDR3 is TGTGCCAGCAGTTCCTGGACAGGGGCTGGCTACACCTTC.

The CDR3 sequence is CASSERPTYNSPLHF. The DNA for the CDR3 is TGTGCCAGCAGTGAGAGGCCGACCTATAATTCACCCCTCCACTTT. The chain links TRBV2 to TRBJ1-6; D is unresolved. V lost 3 bases and J 2 bases, leaving 8 bases between the germline ends. The CDR3 is made up of 15 amino acids. Germline V CDR1 and CDR2: SNHLY, FYNNEI.

The rearrangement links TRBV5-6 to TRBJ1-2; 7 bases match TRBD1. In germline, CDR1 is SGHDT, CDR2 YYEEEE. The CDR3 is made up of 13 amino acids. Trimming at V came to 4 bases and at J to 2 bases, leaving 2 bases not matched to a gene. In DNA, the CDR3 is TGTGCCAGCAGCCGGACAGGAAACTATGGCTACACCTTC. This sequence encodes CASSRTGNYGYTF.

The CDR3 is CASNKQIQETQYF. For the CDR3, the DNA is TGCGCCAGCAACAAACAAATCCAAGAGACCCAGTACTTC. The chain has TRBV10-1 and TRBJ2-5; the D is unclear. The length of the CDR3 is 13 residues. Germline CDR1 and CDR2: WNHNN and SYGVQD (reference sequence). V lost 7 bases to trimming and J lost 1 base, with 10 bases between them.

As regards this clone: The sample contains more than one DNA sequence encoding this CDR3. The genes are TRBV28 and TRBJ1-5; maybe TRBD1 (6 bases). The length of the CDR3 is 16 residues. The V gene's germline CDR1 is MDHEN and CDR2 SYDVKM. V dropped 6 bases and J dropped 2 bases, with 17 bases sitting between them. CDR3: CASSPRTGMGNQPQHF. DNA of the CDR3: TGTGCCAGCAGCCCCCGAACAGGGATGGGCAATCAGCCCCAGCATTTT.

The chain joins TRBV24-1 to TRBJ2-3; a possible D gene is TRBD2 (8 bases). The CDR3 has 17 amino acids. Germline assignment: CDR1 KGHDR and CDR2 SFDVKD. The germline V and J ends were trimmed by 6 bases and 4 bases, with 22 bases remaining between them. CDR3 coding DNA: TGTGCCACCAGTTTAAGCGGACTAGCCAGGGGGTCAGATACGCAGTATTTT. Its protein is CATSLSGLARGSDTQYF.

The chain combines TRBV6-4 with TRBJ1-2, with D possibly being TRBD1 (6 bases). The V end lost 2 bases, the J end lost 4 bases, and 14 bases lay between the germline ends. Germline V CDR1 and CDR2: MRHNA, SNTAGT. This CDR3 spans 15 amino acids. This CDR3 reads CASSDQTGSSYGYTF. The CDR3 nucleotides read TGTGCCAGCAGTGACCAAACAGGGTCAAGCTATGGCTACACCTTC.